The 25 T cell receptor beta chains below were found in one sample sequenced in a study of blood T cell repertoires in COVID-19. The table came from immunoSEQ multiplex PCR; TCRdb's copy has only in-frame clones and leaves some out. The sample has approximately 70,000 clones; 60% to 85% are singletons. Sequencing was carried out using peripheral blood. These receptors were collected from a woman of 80 years or more with active or convalescent COVID-19.

The chain has TRBV19 and TRBJ2-1; 9 bases fit TRBD2. The V gene's germline CDR1 is LNHDA and CDR2 SQIVND (reference sequence). V dropped 6 bases and J dropped 0; count of bases not matched to a gene: 12. The CDR3 is 18 amino acids. The CDR3 reads CASSAPLKTSGSYNEQFF. The DNA of the CDR3 is TGTGCCAGTAGCGCGCCCCTCAAGACTAGCGGCTCCTACAATGAGCAGTTCTTC.

V is TRBV10-3 and J is TRBJ2-3, with D unclear. Germline V CDR1 and CDR2: ENHRY, SYGVKD. CDR3 length: 16 residues. The V and J ends lost 3 bases and 0 bases respectively, with 13 bases between them. CDR3 protein: CAISDKRRTSTDTQYF. In DNA, the CDR3 is TGTGCCATCAGTGACAAACGGAGAACTAGCACAGATACGCAGTATTTT.

This clone was recorded only once. V gene TRBV7-2 combines with J gene TRBJ2-2, with 7 bases lining up with TRBD1. Germline-derived CDR1 and CDR2 are SGHTA and FQGNSA. The trim removed 5 bases at V and 5 bases at J, leaving 8 bases unmatched. The CDR3 is made up of 15 amino acids. CDR3 sequence (DNA): TGTGCCAGCAGCCAGGGACAGCAGGTGACCGGGGAGCTGTTTTTT. Translation: CASSQGQQVTGELFF. Together with reference TRBV7-2 and TRBJ2-2, the CDR3 gives the full variable domain: GAGVSQSPSNKVTEKGKDVELRCDPISGHTALYWYRQSLGQGLEFLIYFQGNSAPDKSGLPSDRFSAERTGGSVSTLTIQRTQQEDSAVYLCASSQGQQVTGELFFGEGSRLTVL.

The rearrangement links TRBV4-3 to TRBJ1-1; D may be TRBD1 (6 bases). V was clipped by 2 bases and J by 0 bases, with 10 bases between them. The CDR3 runs 15 residues. The germline V gene encodes CDR1 LGHNA and CDR2 YSLEER. CDR3 amino acids: CASSQMGQMNTEAFF. The DNA of the CDR3 is TGCGCCAGCAGCCAAATGGGACAAATGAACACTGAAGCTTTCTTT.

This chain uses TRBV10-2 with TRBJ2-3; 13 bases map to TRBD2. Trimming at V came to 6 bases and at J to 6 bases, leaving 6 bases not matched to a gene. The CDR3 is 15 amino acids. The germline V gene encodes CDR1 WSHSY and CDR2 SAAADI. Here the CDR3 DNA reads TGCGCCAGCAGACCCGGGACTAGCGGGGCGGATACGCAGTATTTT. It yields the protein CASRPGTSGADTQYF.

This clone came up once. This rearrangement joins TRBV28 to TRBJ1-2, with 7 nucleotides matching TRBD1. Trimming removed 5 bases from V and 5 bases from J; junction bases left unmatched: 8. Per the germline V gene, CDR1 is MDHEN and CDR2 is SYDVKM. The CDR3 runs to 14 residues. CDR3 sequence: CASSTSGGVYGYTF. DNA of the CDR3: TGTGCCAGCAGTACATCAGGGGGAGTTTATGGCTACACCTTC.

The gene calls are TRBV6-5 and TRBJ2-3; 12 positions agree with TRBD2. After removal of 5 bases from V and 6 bases from J, the junction contained 6 bases not matched to a gene. The CDR3 spans 15 residues. Germline loops: CDR1 MNHEY, CDR2 SVGAGI. CDR3 in amino acids: CASSQLAGGSDTQYF. CDR3 nucleotides: TGTGCCAGCAGTCAACTAGCGGGAGGCTCGGATACGCAGTATTTT.

This rearrangement joins TRBV28 to TRBJ2-4; TRBD1 is a possible D gene (6 bases). The CDR3 runs 15 residues. Germline-derived CDR1 and CDR2 are MDHEN and SYDVKM. V gave up 6 bases and J gave up 2 bases, with 14 bases separating them. Written as DNA, the CDR3 is TGTGCCAGCAGCCCGCCACAGGGAACCAAAAACATTCAGTACTTC. Translation: CASSPPQGTKNIQYF.

This clone was seen a handful of times. This chain uses TRBV27 with TRBJ2-2, with D tentatively TRBD2 (5 bases). Germline-derived CDR1 and CDR2 are MNHEY and SMNVEV (reference sequence). The CDR3 runs to 15 residues. Between the trimmed V and J ends, which lost 2 bases and 1 base, there was a span of 8 bases. The CDR3 spells CASSLLALNTGELFF. The CDR3 nucleotides read TGTGCCAGCAGTTTACTAGCACTGAACACCGGGGAGCTGTTTTTT.

The chain joins TRBV6-6 to TRBJ2-7; D remains ambiguous. The length of the CDR3 is 15 residues. Germline lookup yields CDR1 MNHNY and CDR2 SVGAGI (reference sequence). Trimming stripped 0 bases from V and 0 bases from J, with 9 bases between. The CDR3 sequence is CASSYSIASSYEQYF. For the CDR3, the DNA is TGTGCCAGCAGTTACTCGATAGCCAGCTCCTACGAGCAGTACTTC.

This clone has only a few counts. The V call is TRBV6-6, the J call TRBJ2-5, with TRBD1 as a possible D gene (5 bases). The germline gives CDR1 MNHNY, CDR2 SVGAGI (reference sequence). V was pared by 7 bases and J by 5 bases, with 8 bases between. This CDR3 contains 11 residues. The CDR3 loop is CASTQGETQYF. CDR3 DNA sequence: TGTGCCAGCACCCAGGGTGAGACCCAGTACTTC.

This chain connects TRBV12-5 to TRBJ2-3, with 7 bases matching TRBD2. The CDR3 extends over 18 amino acids. J was trimmed by 0 bases and V by 6 bases; bases with no gene match: 15. CDR1 LGHNT and CDR2 FRNRAP come from the germline V gene. Here the CDR3 DNA reads TGTGCTAGTGGCTGGGGGGGTGGTTGGAGGGGTAGCACAGATACGCAGTATTTT. Its protein is CASGWGGGWRGSTDTQYF.

Of note for this clone: Relative to the germline gene, one junction end is altered; a read error may explain this. J is TRBJ2-7 and V is TRBV7-9, with TRBD1 matching 9 bases. CDR1 is SEHNR and CDR2 is FQNEAQ in the germline V gene (reference sequence). The CDR3 runs 16 residues. This CDR3 is CASSHPPVGYSDRGHF. The CDR3 nucleotides read TGTGCCAGCAGCCATCCCCCCGTAGGGTATTCGGACAGGGGTCACTTC.

In this sample, this clone turned up many times. The junction shows a germline mismatch at one end, possibly a read error. The V gene is TRBV7-9, the J gene TRBJ2-3, with D perhaps TRBD2 (5 bases). Germline V gene lookup returns CDR1 SEHNR and CDR2 FQNEAQ (reference sequence). The CDR3 is made up of 14 amino acids. This CDR3 is CASSFELDTNTQYF. The DNA of the CDR3 is TGTGCCAGCAGCTTTGAACTAGACACAAATACGCAGTATTTT.

The V gene is TRBV4-1, the J gene TRBJ2-7; the D gene is possibly TRBD2 (7 bases). CDR1 MGHRA and CDR2 YSYEKL come from the germline V gene. V was shortened by 0 bases and J by 3 bases, with 12 bases between the two germline ends. This CDR3 contains 15 residues. In nucleotides, the CDR3 is TGCGCCAGCAGCCAAGAGAGGGGGAGGGTCTACGAGCAGTACTTC. Its protein product is CASSQERGRVYEQYF.

V usage is TRBV7-2 and J usage is TRBJ1-1, with D possibly being TRBD1 (5 bases). The CDR3 length is 15 residues. Germline V gene data show CDR1 as SGHTA and CDR2 as FQGNSA. With 2 bases removed from V and 4 bases from J, the gap between germline ends came to 14 bases. The CDR3 nucleotides read TGTGCCAGCAGCTTACTGTGGGGCGGGGGCACTGAAGCTTTCTTT. It codes for CASSLLWGGGTEAFF. Full variable domain (rest looked up from reference TRBV7-2 and TRBJ1-1): GAGVSQSPSNKVTEKGKDVELRCDPISGHTALYWYRQSLGQGLEFLIYFQGNSAPDKSGLPSDRFSAERTGGSVSTLTIQRTQQEDSAVYLCASSLLWGGGTEAFFGQGTRLTVV.

The chain joins TRBV5-1 to TRBJ1-3, with a weak D call TRBD1 (5 bases). V was shortened by 4 bases and J by 2 bases, with 13 bases between the two germline ends. CDR1 and CDR2 from the germline V gene are SGHRS and YFSETQ. This CDR3 has 15 residues. The CDR3 is CASSPGGGAGNTIYF. The DNA of the CDR3 is TGCGCCAGCAGCCCTGGAGGAGGGGCTGGAAACACCATATATTTT.

The table lists this clone with many counts. The gene calls are TRBV7-9 and TRBJ2-1; 7 bases align to TRBD2. From germline, CDR1 is SEHNR and CDR2 FQNEAQ (reference sequence). CDR3 length: 15 amino acids. V lost 5 bases and J lost 5; bases outside the gene matches: 9. The CDR3 spells CASSPSGGPNNEQFF. The DNA of the CDR3 is TGTGCCAGCAGCCCCTCGGGAGGACCAAACAATGAGCAGTTCTTC.

This clone was counted a few times. The V and J genes are TRBV3-1 (or the pseudogene TRBV3-2) and TRBJ1-1; D remains ambiguous. The germline V gene encodes CDR1 LGHDT and CDR2 YNNKEL (reference sequence). The CDR3 consists of 15 residues. V dropped 3 bases and J dropped 5 bases, with 16 bases sitting between them. This CDR3 reads CASSHIRTDRTEAFF. Written as DNA, the CDR3 is TGTGCCAGCAGCCACATTAGAACAGATCGAACTGAAGCTTTCTTT.

This clone was counted only a few times. V and J are TRBV30 and TRBJ2-7; 7 bases line up with TRBD2. The germline V gene has CDR1 GTSNPN and CDR2 SVGIG (reference sequence). This CDR3 region has 14 residues. Unmatched junction bases numbered 6, after V lost 3 bases and J lost 1 base. This CDR3 is CAWSRGVRSYEQYF. In DNA form, the CDR3 reads TGTGCCTGGAGCCGGGGGGTCCGATCCTACGAGCAGTACTTC.

This clone has more than one count but fewer than ten. The chain employs TRBV4-1 and TRBJ2-3; weak D call: TRBD1 (6 bases). Between the trimmed V and J ends, which lost 3 bases and 4 bases, there was a span of 14 bases. Germline V gene sequence: CDR1 MGHRA, CDR2 YSYEKL. CDR3 length: 15 residues. CDR3 amino acids: CASSQSIGGADTQYF. The CDR3 region has the DNA TGCGCCAGCAGCCAGAGTATAGGGGGTGCAGATACGCAGTATTTT.

This chain uses TRBV4-3 with TRBJ2-5, with TRBD2 identical over 7 bases. The CDR3 spans 14 residues. Trimming cost V 1 base and J 4 bases; bases outside gene matches: 3. Germline V gene lookup returns CDR1 LGHNA and CDR2 YSLEER. The DNA for the CDR3 is TGCGCCAGCAGCCAAGGACTAGCTCTAGAGACCCAGTACTTC. It is translated as CASSQGLALETQYF.

This clone was seen a few times. This chain joins TRBV6-2 or TRBV6-3 and TRBJ1-1, with TRBD1 identical over 8 bases. The CDR3 is 14 amino acids. CDR1 and CDR2 (germline): MNHEY, SVGEGT. The trim removed 5 bases at V and 9 bases at J, leaving 11 bases unmatched. The CDR3 region is CASSQERQGTKAFF. Here the CDR3 DNA reads TGTGCCAGCAGTCAAGAACGACAGGGGACTAAAGCTTTCTTT.

This clone was picked up a small number of times. The rearrangement links TRBV24-1 to TRBJ2-3; tentatively, D is TRBD2 (5 bases). V was pared by 10 bases and J by 0 bases, with 10 bases between. Germline values: CDR1 KGHDR, CDR2 SFDVKD. The CDR3 has 13 residues. The CDR3 sequence: CATNSGSTDTQYF. The CDR3 nucleotides read TGTGCCACGAACTCGGGAAGCACAGATACGCAGTATTTT.

This rearrangement joins TRBV7-6 to TRBJ2-3, with 7 bases lining up with TRBD2. This CDR3 is 16 amino acids long. The junction had 8 bases not matched to a gene; V was cut back by 5 bases and J by 0 bases. Germline CDR1 is SGHVS and CDR2 is FNYEAQ. Here the CDR3 reads CASSALLAASTDTQYF. DNA of the CDR3: TGTGCCAGCAGCGCCCTCCTAGCGGCTAGCACAGATACGCAGTATTTT.